These 12 T cell receptor beta chains were all obtained from the same sample, sequenced in a study of Graves' ophthalmopathy and Graves' hyperthyroidism. The study amplified TCR beta CDR3 regions using RNA transcripts. After a first-round RT-PCR with HTBI primers, a second-round multiplex PCR was run. Via MiXCR, TCRdb re-called the multiplex PCR reads, giving one row per CDR3 protein. Of about 700,000 distinct CDR3 sequences listed, about two fifths are singletons. The sequencing sample was made of peripheral blood. These receptors all come from an adult man with Graves' ophthalmopathy.

The chain uses TRBV24-1 and TRBJ2-7, with 7 bases matching TRBD1. Germline CDR1 and CDR2: KGHDR and SFDVKD. V lost 12 bases, J lost 3 bases, and 7 bases stayed unmatched. The CDR3 runs 12 residues. In DNA form, the CDR3 reads TGTGCCGTCAGCGACAGGGTCTACGAGCAGTACTTC. The encoded protein is CAVSDRVYEQYF.

The V gene is TRBV6-5, the J gene TRBJ1-2, with D unresolved. The ends were cut back, 2 bases at V and 4 bases at J, with 8 bases in the middle. Germline loops: CDR1 MNHEY, CDR2 SVGAGI. CDR3 length: 13 residues. DNA of the CDR3: TGTGCCAGCAGTTACCCCGACACCTATGGCTACACCTTC. This encodes CASSYPDTYGYTF.

In this sample, this clonotype turned up many times. This chain joins TRBV12-3 or TRBV12-4 and TRBJ1-5, with TRBD1 as a possible D gene (6 bases). The CDR3 totals 16 residues. Trimming cost V 2 bases and J 3 bases, with 14 bases left between them. CDR3: CASSLNRGTYNQPQHF. CDR3 coding DNA: TGTGCCAGCAGTTTAAATCGGGGGACATACAATCAGCCCCAGCATTTT.

This rearrangement joins TRBV19 to TRBJ2-2, with 15 bases fitting TRBD2. From germline, CDR1 is LNHDA and CDR2 SQIVND (reference sequence). V lost 6 bases, J lost 5 bases, and 4 bases stayed unmatched. The length of the CDR3 is 16 residues. This CDR3 reads CASSPGLAGGTGELFF. The CDR3 DNA follows: TGTGCCAGTAGCCCTGGACTAGCGGGAGGGACCGGGGAGCTGTTTTTT.

V and J are TRBV20-1 and TRBJ1-6; D is undetermined. This CDR3 is built from 16 residues. V was shortened by 3 bases and J by 2 bases, with 14 bases between the two germline ends. Germline V gene data show CDR1 as DFQATT and CDR2 as SNEGSKA (reference sequence). The CDR3 DNA sequence: TGCAGTGCTAGGAGCCCTGCCGGGACCTATAATTCACCCCTCCACTTT. Translation: CSARSPAGTYNSPLHF.

This clonotype was picked up many times. The rearrangement links TRBV20-1 to TRBJ2-2, with TRBD1 matching over 9 bases. V lost 6 bases and J lost 6; bases outside the gene matches: 8. The CDR3 covers 14 residues. CDR1 DFQATT and CDR2 SNEGSKA come from the germline V gene (reference sequence). The CDR3 is CSANRGLDSGELFF. CDR3 bases: TGCAGTGCAAACAGGGGGCTGGATTCCGGGGAGCTGTTTTTT.

In its sample, this clonotype was seen many times. The chain uses TRBV7-2 and TRBJ2-5; TRBD1 or TRBD2 may be the D gene (5 bases each). V dropped 5 bases and J dropped 5 bases, with 15 bases sitting between them. The length of the CDR3 is 14 residues. The germline CDR1 and CDR2 sequences are SGHTA and FQGNSA. This chain's CDR3 is CASSRGDAAETQYF. As DNA, the CDR3 is TGTGCCAGCAGCCGAGGGGATGCCGCGGAGACCCAGTACTTC.

This clonotype has just a few counts. The rearrangement links TRBV9 to TRBJ2-2; the D gene could be TRBD1 or TRBD2 (5 bases each). There are 14 residues in the CDR3. CDR1 SGDLS and CDR2 YYNGEE come from the germline V gene. Trimming left V 0 bases short and J 4 bases short, with 7 bases between. CDR3 coding DNA: TGTGCCAGCAGCGTAGGGGGGAGCACCGGGGAGCTGTTTTTT. It is translated as CASSVGGSTGELFF.

This sequence joins TRBV25-1 and TRBJ2-5, with 11 bases matching TRBD1. In germline, CDR1 is MGHDK, CDR2 SYGVNS. V was clipped by 6 bases and J by 4 bases; unmatched bases: 7. The CDR3 extends over 15 amino acids. This CDR3 reads CASSGTGTGGETQYF. The CDR3, as DNA: TGTGCCAGCAGCGGAACCGGGACAGGGGGAGAGACCCAGTACTTC.

This chain joins TRBV2 and TRBJ1-4, with 7 bases fitting TRBD1. V shed 7 bases, J shed 5 bases, and the junction held 4 bases outside the gene matches. From germline, CDR1 is SNHLY and CDR2 FYNNEI. The CDR3 totals 13 residues. CDR3 DNA sequence: TGTGCCAGCAAGGGGACAGTCAATGAAAAACTGTTTTTT. Translated, it gives CASKGTVNEKLFF.

This clonotype was seen at least ten times. This chain connects TRBV7-8 to TRBJ2-2; 8 bases are a match to TRBD2. This CDR3 is 15 amino acids long. The trim removed 5 bases at V and 6 bases at J, leaving 8 bases unmatched. CDR1 and CDR2 (germline): SGHVS, FQNEAQ. CDR3 amino acids: CASSKTGTSPGELFF. CDR3 coding DNA: TGTGCCAGCAGCAAAACCGGGACTAGTCCCGGGGAGCTGTTTTTT.

Regarding this clonotype: Relative to the germline gene, one junction end is altered; a read error may explain this. The chain joins TRBV12-3 or TRBV12-4 to TRBJ2-6; 7 bases align to TRBD1. The CDR3 extends over 12 amino acids. The CDR3 region has the DNA TGTGCCAGCAGGACTACAGGGGCTAGTGAAGCTTTC. Its protein product is CASRTTGASEAF.